This entry concerns a single T cell receptor beta chain. The target antigen is unknown. TCRdb processed the 5' RACE reads again and assigns one entry to each CDR3 protein, with no DNA. In total, the table holds 350,000 to 450,000 distinct CDR3 sequences. This entry comes from a study of T cells expressing NK-cell markers. Study-wide context: Source material for TCR beta repertoires consisted of sorted CD3+CD56+NKG2C+, CD3+CD56+NKG2C- and CD3+CD56-NKG2C+ T cells. Seven donors tested HCMV-seropositive and one tested seronegative among the eight sequenced.

Points from the study as a whole: In roughly six donors, dominant NKG2C+ clonotypes were about 1.0-7.5% of CD8+ T cells.

The specimen sequenced was blood T cells: a sorted CD56 or NKG2C T cell subset, CD4+ or CD8+ T cells, or bulk PBMC T cells (not recorded which). The source of this sequence is a man between 18 and 69 years old in good health.

CDR3 sequence: CASSPQEGYEQYF. The V gene is TRBV7-6, the J gene TRBJ2-7; the TCRdb call, TRBD2, lacks DNA for checking. This CDR3 spans 13 amino acids. Germline V gene lookup returns CDR1 SGHVS and CDR2 FNYEAQ.